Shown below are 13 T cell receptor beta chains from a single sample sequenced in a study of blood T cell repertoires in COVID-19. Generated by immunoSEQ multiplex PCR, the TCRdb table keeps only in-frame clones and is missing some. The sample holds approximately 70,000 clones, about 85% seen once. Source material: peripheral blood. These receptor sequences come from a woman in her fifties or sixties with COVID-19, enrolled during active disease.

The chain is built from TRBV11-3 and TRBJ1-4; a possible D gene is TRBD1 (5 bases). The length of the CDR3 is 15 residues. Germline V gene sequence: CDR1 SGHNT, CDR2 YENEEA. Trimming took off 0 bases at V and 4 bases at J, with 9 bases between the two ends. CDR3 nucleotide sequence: TGTGCCAGCAGCTTAGATGGGGCCCGTAATGAAAAACTGTTTTTT. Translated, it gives CASSLDGARNEKLFF. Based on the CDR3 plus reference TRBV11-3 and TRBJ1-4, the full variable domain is EAGVVQSPRYKIIEKKQPVAFWCNPISGHNTLYWYLQNLGQGPELLIRYENEEAVDDSQLPKDRFSAERLKGVDSTLKIQPAELGDSAVYLCASSLDGARNEKLFFGSGTQLSVL.

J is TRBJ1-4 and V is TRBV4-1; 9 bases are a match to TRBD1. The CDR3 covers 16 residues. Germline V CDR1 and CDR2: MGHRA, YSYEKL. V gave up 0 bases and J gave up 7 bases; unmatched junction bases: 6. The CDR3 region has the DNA TGCGCCAGCAGCCAAGAGACAGGGGGATTTGGTGAAAAACTGTTTTTT. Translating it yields CASSQETGGFGEKLFF.

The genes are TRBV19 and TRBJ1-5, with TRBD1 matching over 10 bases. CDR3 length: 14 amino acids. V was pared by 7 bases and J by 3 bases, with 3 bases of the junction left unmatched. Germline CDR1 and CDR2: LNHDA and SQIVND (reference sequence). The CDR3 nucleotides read TGTGCCAGTATGGACAGGGGGACCAATCAGCCCCAGCATTTT. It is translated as CASMDRGTNQPQHF.

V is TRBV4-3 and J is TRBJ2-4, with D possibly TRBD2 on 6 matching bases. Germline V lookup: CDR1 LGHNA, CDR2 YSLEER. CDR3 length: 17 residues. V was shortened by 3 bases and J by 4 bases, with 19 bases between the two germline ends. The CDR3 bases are TGCGCCAGCAGCCAGAATCATGGGTGGGACTCTAAAAACATTCAGTACTTC. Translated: CASSQNHGWDSKNIQYF.

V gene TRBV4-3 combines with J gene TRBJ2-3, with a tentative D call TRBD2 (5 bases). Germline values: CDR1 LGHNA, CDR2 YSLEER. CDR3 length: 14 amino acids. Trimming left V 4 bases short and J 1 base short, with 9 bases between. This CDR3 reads CASSPGWGTDTQYF. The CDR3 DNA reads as TGCGCCAGCAGCCCGGGATGGGGCACAGATACGCAGTATTTT.

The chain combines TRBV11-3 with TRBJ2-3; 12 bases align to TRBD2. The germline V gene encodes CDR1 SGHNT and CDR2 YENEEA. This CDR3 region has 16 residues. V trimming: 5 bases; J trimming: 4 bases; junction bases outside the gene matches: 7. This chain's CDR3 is CASSDGLAGTADTQYF. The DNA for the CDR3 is TGTGCCAGCAGCGACGGACTAGCGGGAACCGCAGATACGCAGTATTTT.

The CDR3 bases are TGCAGTGCTAGAGGAGTGGATACGCAGTATTTT. Translated, it gives CSARGVDTQYF. J is TRBJ2-3 and V is TRBV20-1; no definite D call. Trimming cost V 1 base and J 6 bases, with 5 bases left between them. CDR3 length: 11 residues. Germline CDR1 reads DFQATT; CDR2 reads SNEGSKA (reference sequence).

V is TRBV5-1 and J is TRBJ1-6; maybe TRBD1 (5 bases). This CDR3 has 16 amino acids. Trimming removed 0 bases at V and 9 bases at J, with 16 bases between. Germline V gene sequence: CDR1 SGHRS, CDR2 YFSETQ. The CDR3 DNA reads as TGCGCCAGCAGCTTGGATGGTGCGTCCGGGGGTTCACCCCTCCACTTT. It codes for CASSLDGASGGSPLHF.

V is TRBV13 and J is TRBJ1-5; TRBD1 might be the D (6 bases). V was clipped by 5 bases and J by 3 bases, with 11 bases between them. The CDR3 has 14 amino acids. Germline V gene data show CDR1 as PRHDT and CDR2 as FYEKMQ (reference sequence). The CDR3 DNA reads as TGTGCCAGCAGCCTCGGACAGAACAATCAGCCCCAGCATTTT. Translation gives CASSLGQNNQPQHF.

DNA for the CDR3: TGTGCCAGCAAAGGTAGCGGGAACAATGAGCAGTTCTTC. As protein: CASKGSGNNEQFF. The chain employs TRBV9 and TRBJ2-1, with 8 bases aligning to TRBD2. The trim removed 6 bases at V and 5 bases at J, leaving 4 bases unmatched. Germline V gene sequence: CDR1 SGDLS, CDR2 YYNGEE. The CDR3 has 13 amino acids. The whole variable domain, remainder taken from reference TRBV9 and TRBJ2-1, is DSGVTQTPKHLITATGQRVTLRCSPRSGDLSVYWYQQSLDQGLQFLIQYYNGEERAKGNILERFSAQQFPDLHSELNLSSLELGDSALYFCASKGSGNNEQFFGPGTRLTVL.

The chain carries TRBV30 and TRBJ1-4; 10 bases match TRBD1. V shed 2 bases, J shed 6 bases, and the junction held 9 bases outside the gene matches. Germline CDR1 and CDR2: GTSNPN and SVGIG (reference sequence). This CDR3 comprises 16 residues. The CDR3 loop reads CAWSPSGTGVYEKLFF. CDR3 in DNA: TGTGCCTGGAGTCCTTCCGGGACAGGGGTATATGAAAAACTGTTTTTT.

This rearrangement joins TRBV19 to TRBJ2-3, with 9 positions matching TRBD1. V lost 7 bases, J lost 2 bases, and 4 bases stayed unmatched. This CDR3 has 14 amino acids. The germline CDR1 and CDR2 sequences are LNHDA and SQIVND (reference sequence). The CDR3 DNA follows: TGTGCCAGTACAGGGACAGGGTCCACAGATACGCAGTATTTT. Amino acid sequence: CASTGTGSTDTQYF.

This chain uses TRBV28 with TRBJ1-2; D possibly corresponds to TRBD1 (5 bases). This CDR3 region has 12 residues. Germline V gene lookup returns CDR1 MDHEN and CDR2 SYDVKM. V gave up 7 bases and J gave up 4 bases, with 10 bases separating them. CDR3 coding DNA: TGTGCCAGCAAAATGACAGCCTATGGCTACACCTTC. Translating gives CASKMTAYGYTF.